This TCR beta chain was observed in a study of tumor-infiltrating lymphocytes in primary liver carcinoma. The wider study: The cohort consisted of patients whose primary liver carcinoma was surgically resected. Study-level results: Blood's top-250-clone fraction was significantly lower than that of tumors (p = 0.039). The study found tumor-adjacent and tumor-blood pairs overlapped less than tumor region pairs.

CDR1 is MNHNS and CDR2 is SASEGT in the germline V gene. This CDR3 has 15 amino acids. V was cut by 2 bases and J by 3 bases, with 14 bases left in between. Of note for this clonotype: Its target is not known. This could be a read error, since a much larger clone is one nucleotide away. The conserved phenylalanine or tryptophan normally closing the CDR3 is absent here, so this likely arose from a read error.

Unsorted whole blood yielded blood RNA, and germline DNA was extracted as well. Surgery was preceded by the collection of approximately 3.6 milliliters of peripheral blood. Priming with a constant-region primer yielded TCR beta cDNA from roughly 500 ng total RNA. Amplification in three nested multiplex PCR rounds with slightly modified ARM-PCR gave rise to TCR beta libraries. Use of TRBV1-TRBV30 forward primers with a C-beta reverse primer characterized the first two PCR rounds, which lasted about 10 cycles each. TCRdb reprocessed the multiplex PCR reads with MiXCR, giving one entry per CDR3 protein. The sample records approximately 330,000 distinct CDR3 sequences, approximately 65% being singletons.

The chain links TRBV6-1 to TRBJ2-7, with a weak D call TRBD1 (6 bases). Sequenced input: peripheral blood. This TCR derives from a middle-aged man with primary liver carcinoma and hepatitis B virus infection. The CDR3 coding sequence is TGTGCCAGCAGTGAATGGTTGAGGACAGACTACGAGCAGTACTCC. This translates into CASSEWLRTDYEQYS.